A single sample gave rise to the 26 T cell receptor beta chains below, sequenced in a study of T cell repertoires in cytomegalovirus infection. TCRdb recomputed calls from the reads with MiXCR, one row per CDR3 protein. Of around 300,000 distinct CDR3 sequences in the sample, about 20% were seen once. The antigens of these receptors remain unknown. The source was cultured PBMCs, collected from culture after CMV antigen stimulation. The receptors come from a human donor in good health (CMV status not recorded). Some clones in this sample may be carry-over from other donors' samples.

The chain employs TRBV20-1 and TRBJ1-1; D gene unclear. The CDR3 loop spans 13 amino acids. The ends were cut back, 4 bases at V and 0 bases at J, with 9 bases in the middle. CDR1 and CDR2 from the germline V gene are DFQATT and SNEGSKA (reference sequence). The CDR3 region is CSAKIGMNTEAFF. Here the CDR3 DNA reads TGCAGTGCTAAGATAGGAATGAACACTGAAGCTTTCTTT.

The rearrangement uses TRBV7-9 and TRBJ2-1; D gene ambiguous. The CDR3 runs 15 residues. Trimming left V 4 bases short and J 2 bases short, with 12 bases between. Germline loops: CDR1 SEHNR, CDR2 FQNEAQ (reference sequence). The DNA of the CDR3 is TGTGCCAGCAGCTCGGCCCGGCACCCCTACAATGAGCAGTTCTTC. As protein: CASSSARHPYNEQFF.

CDR3 bases: TGTGCCTGGAGTCGGGACAGTAACCGGGGCACTGAAGCTTTCTTT. The encoded protein is CAWSRDSNRGTEAFF. This chain uses TRBV30 with TRBJ1-1; 7 positions match TRBD1. Germline values: CDR1 GTSNPN, CDR2 SVGIG (reference sequence). This CDR3 comprises 15 residues. Trimming took 2 bases from V and 4 from J; bases not matched to a gene: 10.

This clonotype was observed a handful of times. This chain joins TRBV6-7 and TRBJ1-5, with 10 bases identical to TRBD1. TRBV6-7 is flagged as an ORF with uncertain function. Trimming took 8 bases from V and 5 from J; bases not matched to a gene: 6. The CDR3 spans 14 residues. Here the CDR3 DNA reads TGTGCCAGCCGACGGACAGGGGGTGATCAGCCCCAGCATTTT. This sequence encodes CASRRTGGDQPQHF.

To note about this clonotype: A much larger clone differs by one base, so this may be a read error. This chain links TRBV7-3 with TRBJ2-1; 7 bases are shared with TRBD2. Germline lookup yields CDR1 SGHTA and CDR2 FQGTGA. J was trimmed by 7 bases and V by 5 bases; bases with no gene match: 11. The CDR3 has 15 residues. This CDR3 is CASSVRQAGANEQFF. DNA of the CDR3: TGTGCCAGCAGCGTAAGGCAGGCGGGAGCTAATGAGCAGTTCTTC.

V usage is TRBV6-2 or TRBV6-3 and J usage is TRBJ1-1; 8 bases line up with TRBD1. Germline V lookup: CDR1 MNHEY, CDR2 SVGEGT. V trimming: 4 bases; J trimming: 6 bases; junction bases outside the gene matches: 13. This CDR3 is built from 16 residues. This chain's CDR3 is CASSSERTTGGAEAFF. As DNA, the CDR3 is TGTGCCAGCAGTTCTGAGCGCACAACAGGGGGAGCTGAAGCTTTCTTT.

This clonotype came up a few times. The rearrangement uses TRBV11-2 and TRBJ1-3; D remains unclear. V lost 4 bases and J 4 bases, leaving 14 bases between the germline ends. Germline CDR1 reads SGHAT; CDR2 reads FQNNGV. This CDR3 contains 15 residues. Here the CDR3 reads CASSSVKGRGNTIYF. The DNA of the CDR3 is TGTGCCAGCAGCTCGGTAAAGGGCCGGGGAAACACCATATATTTT. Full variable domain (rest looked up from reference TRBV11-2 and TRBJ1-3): EAGVAQSPRYKIIEKRQSVAFWCNPISGHATLYWYQQILGQGPKLLIQFQNNGVVDDSQLPKDRFSAERLKGVDSTLKIQPAKLEDSAVYLCASSSVKGRGNTIYFGEGSWLTVV.

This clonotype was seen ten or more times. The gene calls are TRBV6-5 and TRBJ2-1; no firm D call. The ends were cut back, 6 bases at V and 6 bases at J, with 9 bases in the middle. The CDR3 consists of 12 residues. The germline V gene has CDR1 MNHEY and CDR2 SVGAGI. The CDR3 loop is CASRRLGNEQFF. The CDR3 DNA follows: TGTGCCAGCAGGAGACTCGGCAATGAGCAGTTCTTC.

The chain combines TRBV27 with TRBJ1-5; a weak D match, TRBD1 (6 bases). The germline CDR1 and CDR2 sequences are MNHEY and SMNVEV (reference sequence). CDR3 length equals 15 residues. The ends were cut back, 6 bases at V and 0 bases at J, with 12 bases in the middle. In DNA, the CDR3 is TGTGCCAGCAGGAGGGGGGGTTATAGCAATCAGCCCCAGCATTTT. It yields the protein CASRRGGYSNQPQHF.

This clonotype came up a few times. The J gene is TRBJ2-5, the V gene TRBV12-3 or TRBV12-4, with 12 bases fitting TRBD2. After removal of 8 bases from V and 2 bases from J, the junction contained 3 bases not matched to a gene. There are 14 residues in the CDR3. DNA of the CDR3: TGTGCCAGCCAGACTAGCGGGAGTCAAGAGACCCAGTACTTC. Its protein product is CASQTSGSQETQYF.

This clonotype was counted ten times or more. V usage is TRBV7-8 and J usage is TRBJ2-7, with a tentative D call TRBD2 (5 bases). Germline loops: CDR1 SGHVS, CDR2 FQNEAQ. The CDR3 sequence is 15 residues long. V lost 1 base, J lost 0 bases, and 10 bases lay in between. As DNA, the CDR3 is TGTGCCAGCAGCTTAGTGAGGGAGCGCTCCTACGAGCAGTACTTC. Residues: CASSLVRERSYEQYF.

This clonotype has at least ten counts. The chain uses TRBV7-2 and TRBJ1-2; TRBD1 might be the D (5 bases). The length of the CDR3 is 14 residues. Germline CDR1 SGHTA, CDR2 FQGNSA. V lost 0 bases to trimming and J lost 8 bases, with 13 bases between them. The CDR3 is CASSLAGVQGGYTF. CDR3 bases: TGTGCCAGCAGCTTAGCGGGGGTTCAGGGCGGCTACACCTTC.

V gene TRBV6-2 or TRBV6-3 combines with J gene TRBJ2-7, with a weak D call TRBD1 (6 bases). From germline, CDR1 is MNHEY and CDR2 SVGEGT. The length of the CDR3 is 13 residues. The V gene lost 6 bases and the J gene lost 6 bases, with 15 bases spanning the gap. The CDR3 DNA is TGTGCCAGCAGCCCCCGGGACATGCCCGAGCAGTACTTC. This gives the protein CASSPRDMPEQYF.

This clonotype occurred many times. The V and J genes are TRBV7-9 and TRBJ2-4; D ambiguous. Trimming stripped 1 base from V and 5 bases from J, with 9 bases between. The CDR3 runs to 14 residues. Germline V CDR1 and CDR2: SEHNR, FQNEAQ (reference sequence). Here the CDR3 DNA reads TGTGCCAGCAGCTTAGTCAGATCTGAAAACATTCAGTACTTC. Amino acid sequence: CASSLVRSENIQYF.

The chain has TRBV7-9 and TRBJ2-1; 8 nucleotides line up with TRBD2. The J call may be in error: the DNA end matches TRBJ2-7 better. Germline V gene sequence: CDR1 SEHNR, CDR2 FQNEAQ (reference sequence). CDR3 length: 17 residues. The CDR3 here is CASTNRWASGSRYEQYF. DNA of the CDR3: TGTGCCAGCACCAACCGGTGGGCCAGCGGGAGTAGGTATGAGCAGTACTTC.

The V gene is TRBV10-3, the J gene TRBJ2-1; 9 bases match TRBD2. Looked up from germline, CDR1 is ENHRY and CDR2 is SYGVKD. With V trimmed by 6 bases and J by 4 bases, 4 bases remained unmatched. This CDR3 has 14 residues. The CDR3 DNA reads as TGTGCCATCAGCACTAGCGGGCCGTACAATGAGCAGTTCTTC. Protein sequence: CAISTSGPYNEQFF.

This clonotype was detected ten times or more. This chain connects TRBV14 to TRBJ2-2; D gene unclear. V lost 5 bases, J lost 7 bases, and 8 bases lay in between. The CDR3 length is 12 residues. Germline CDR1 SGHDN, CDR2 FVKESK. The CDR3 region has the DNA TGTGCCAGCAGCTTTAGGGTCGGGGAGCTGTTTTTT. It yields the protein CASSFRVGELFF.

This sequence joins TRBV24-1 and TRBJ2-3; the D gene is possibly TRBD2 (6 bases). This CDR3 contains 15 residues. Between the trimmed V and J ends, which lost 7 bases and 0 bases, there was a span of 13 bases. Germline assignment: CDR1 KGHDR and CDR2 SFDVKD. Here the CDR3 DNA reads TGTGCCACCAGGGAAAATAGCGGAAGCACAGATACGCAGTATTTT. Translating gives CATRENSGSTDTQYF.

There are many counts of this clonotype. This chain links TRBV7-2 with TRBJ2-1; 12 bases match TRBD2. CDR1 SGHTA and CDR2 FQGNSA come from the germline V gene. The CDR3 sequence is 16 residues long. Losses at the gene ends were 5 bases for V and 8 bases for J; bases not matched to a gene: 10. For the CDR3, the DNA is TGTGCCAGCAGCCCCCCACGACTAGCGGGAGCTGATGAGCAGTTCTTC. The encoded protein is CASSPPRLAGADEQFF.

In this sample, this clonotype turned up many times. CDR3: CASSPISSKETQYF. The CDR3 DNA is TGTGCCAGCAGCCCCATCAGCAGTAAAGAGACCCAGTACTTC. V usage is TRBV7-3 and J usage is TRBJ2-5; D gene ambiguous. Trimming pared 5 bases from V and 3 bases from J, leaving 13 bases between. Germline assignment: CDR1 SGHTA and CDR2 FQGTGA. The CDR3 has 14 residues.

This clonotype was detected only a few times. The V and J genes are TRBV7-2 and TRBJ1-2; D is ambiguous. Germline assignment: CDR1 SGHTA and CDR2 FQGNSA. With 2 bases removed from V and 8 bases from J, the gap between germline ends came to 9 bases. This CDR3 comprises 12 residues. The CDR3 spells CASSLPGTGYTF. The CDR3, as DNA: TGTGCCAGCAGCTTACCGGGAACGGGCTACACCTTC.

The CDR3 sequence: CASTPQGWNQPQHF. The CDR3 DNA reads as TGTGCCAGTACCCCTCAGGGGTGGAATCAGCCCCAGCATTTT. The genes are TRBV19 and TRBJ1-5; a weak D match, TRBD1 (6 bases). Germline CDR1 and CDR2: LNHDA and SQIVND (reference sequence). The CDR3 covers 14 residues. Between the trimmed V and J ends, which lost 7 bases and 4 bases, there was a span of 14 bases.

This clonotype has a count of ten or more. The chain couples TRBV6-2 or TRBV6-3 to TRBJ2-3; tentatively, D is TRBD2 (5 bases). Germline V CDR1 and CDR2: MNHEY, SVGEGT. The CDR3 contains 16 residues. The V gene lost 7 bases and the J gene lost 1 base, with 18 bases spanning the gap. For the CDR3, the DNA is TGTGCCAGCACCCTCGGACTGGTCATTGGCACAGATACGCAGTATTTT. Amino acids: CASTLGLVIGTDTQYF.

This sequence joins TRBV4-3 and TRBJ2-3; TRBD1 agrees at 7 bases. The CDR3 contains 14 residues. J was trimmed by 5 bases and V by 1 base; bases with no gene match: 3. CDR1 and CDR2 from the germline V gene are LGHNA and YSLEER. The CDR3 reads CASSQGQGLDTQYF. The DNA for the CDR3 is TGCGCCAGCAGCCAAGGACAGGGATTAGATACGCAGTATTTT.

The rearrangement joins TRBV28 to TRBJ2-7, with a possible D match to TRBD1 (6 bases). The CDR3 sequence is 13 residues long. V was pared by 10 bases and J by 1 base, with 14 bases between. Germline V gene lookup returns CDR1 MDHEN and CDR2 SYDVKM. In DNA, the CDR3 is TGTGCCATTCGACAGGAAGGATCCTACGAGCAGTACTTC. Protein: CAIRQEGSYEQYF. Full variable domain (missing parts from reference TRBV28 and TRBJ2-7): DVKVTQSSRYLVKRTGEKVFLECVQDMDHENMFWYRQDPGLGLRLIYFSYDVKMKEKGDIPEGYSVSREKKERFSLILESASTNQTSMYLCAIRQEGSYEQYFGPGTRLTVT.

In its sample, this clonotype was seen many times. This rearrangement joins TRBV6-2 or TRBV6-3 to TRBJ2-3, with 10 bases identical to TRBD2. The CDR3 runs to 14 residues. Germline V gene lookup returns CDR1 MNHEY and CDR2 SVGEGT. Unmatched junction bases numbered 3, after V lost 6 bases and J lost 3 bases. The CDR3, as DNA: TGTGCCAGCAGGGTAGCGGGAGGTACAGATACGCAGTATTTT. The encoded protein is CASRVAGGTDTQYF.